Each of the 17 T cell receptor beta chains below was sequenced from the same sample in a study of blood T cell repertoires in COVID-19. The data were produced by immunoSEQ multiplex PCR, yet TCRdb's version contains in-frame clones alone and is incomplete. The table shows roughly 7,900 clones, with 70% to 90% occurring only once. The sequenced sample was peripheral blood. All receptors come from a human donor with active COVID-19. The donor label of this sample is uncertain.

V is TRBV28 and J is TRBJ1-4, with a possible D match to TRBD1 (6 bases). Germline assignment: CDR1 MDHEN and CDR2 SYDVKM. Trimming pared 2 bases from V and 4 bases from J, leaving 11 bases between. The CDR3 is made up of 15 amino acids. CDR3 sequence (DNA): TGTGCCAGCAGTTTAGGCCAGGGGAATAATGAAAAACTGTTTTTT. Protein: CASSLGQGNNEKLFF.

The chain recombines TRBV7-3 with TRBJ2-2; TRBD2 aligns across 12 bases. Germline V gene sequence: CDR1 SGHTA, CDR2 FQGTGA. The CDR3 totals 20 residues. The junction had 13 bases not matched to a gene; V was cut back by 5 bases and J by 0 bases. CDR3 nucleotides: TGTGCCAGCAGCGTCCCGGCCAGACTAGCGGGGGACTCGAACACCGGGGAGCTGTTTTTT. It yields the protein CASSVPARLAGDSNTGELFF.

The chain couples TRBV7-5 to TRBJ2-7; the D call of TRBD2 is as the table states it, not checked on the DNA. TRBV7-5 is classified as a pseudogene. CDR3 size: 20 residues. CDR3 bases: TGTGCCAGAAGCTTAGGCCCCCCGACTAGCGGGAGGGATTACACCTACGAGCAGTACGTC. This codes for CARSLGPPTSGRDYTYEQYV.

V is TRBV6-5 and J is TRBJ2-2, with TRBD1 matching 10 bases. CDR1 is MNHEY, CDR2 SVGAGI, per germline. The CDR3 contains 15 residues. Trimming cost V 10 bases and J 4 bases; bases outside gene matches: 9. DNA of the CDR3: TGTGCCACATGGGGACAGGGGAGGAGCACCGGGGAGCTGTTTTTT. Translating gives CATWGQGRSTGELFF.

The rearrangement joins TRBV10-2 to TRBJ2-1, with 8 bases lining up with TRBD2. Germline loops: CDR1 WSHSY, CDR2 SAAADI. CDR3 length equals 15 residues. With 4 bases clipped from V and 7 bases from J, the junction kept 9 bases outside the gene matches. CDR3 DNA: TGCGCCAGCAGTGGGATGAGAGCGGGGGAAAATGAGCAGTTCTTC. Its protein is CASSGMRAGENEQFF.

The chain carries TRBV11-1 and TRBJ2-1, with 7 bases lining up with TRBD1. J gave up 5 bases and V 3 bases, and 4 bases lay outside the gene matches. There are 14 residues in the CDR3. The germline V gene encodes CDR1 SGHAT and CDR2 FQDESV (reference sequence). The CDR3 spells CASSFFQGDNEQFF. DNA of the CDR3: TGTGCCAGCAGCTTTTTCCAGGGGGACAATGAGCAGTTCTTC.

CDR3 in amino acids: CASSSLAGVYNEQFF. Here the CDR3 DNA reads TGTGCCAGCAGCTCACTAGCGGGAGTCTACAATGAGCAGTTCTTC. The chain combines TRBV7-2 with TRBJ2-1, with 11 bases aligning to TRBD2. V shed 4 bases, J shed 3 bases, and the junction held 2 bases outside the gene matches. The germline CDR1 and CDR2 sequences are SGHTA and FQGNSA. The CDR3 has 15 residues.

The chain is built from TRBV7-9 and TRBJ1-5; D might be TRBD1 (5 bases). The V and J ends lost 5 bases and 1 base respectively, with 12 bases between them. Germline V gives CDR1 SEHNR, CDR2 FQNEAQ (reference sequence). This CDR3 contains 15 residues. CDR3 bases: TGTGCCAGCAGCCGCGGGACGGGGAGCAATCAGCCCCAGCATTTT. Protein sequence: CASSRGTGSNQPQHF. Drawing the rest from reference TRBV7-9 and TRBJ1-5, the complete variable domain is DTGVSQNPRHKITKRGQNVTFRCDPISEHNRLYWYRQTLGQGPEFLTYFQNEAQLEKSRLLSDRFSAERPKGSFSTLEIQRTEQGDSAMYLCASSRGTGSNQPQHFGDGTRLSIL.

The J gene is TRBJ2-1, the V gene TRBV3-1 (or the pseudogene TRBV3-2), with D perhaps matching TRBD2 (6 bases). CDR1 is LGHDT, CDR2 YNNKEL, per germline (reference sequence). V lost 2 bases and J lost 7, with 15 bases in between. CDR3 length: 15 amino acids. CDR3 in amino acids: CASSQSGSGLNEQFF. CDR3 nucleotides: TGTGCCAGCAGCCAAAGCGGTAGCGGCTTAAATGAGCAGTTCTTC.

The chain uses TRBV7-9 and TRBJ1-6, with a possible D match to TRBD1 (5 bases). Germline values: CDR1 SEHNR, CDR2 FQNEAQ (reference sequence). CDR3 length equals 14 residues. Trimming stripped 3 bases from V and 7 bases from J, with 10 bases between. CDR3 nucleotide sequence: TGTGCCAGCAGCTTTTCCCGGGGGAATTCACCCCTCCACTTT. It encodes CASSFSRGNSPLHF.

The rearrangement uses TRBV28 and TRBJ2-1, with TRBD2 identical over 8 bases. Germline V gene lookup returns CDR1 MDHEN and CDR2 SYDVKM. The CDR3 is 16 residues long. The ends lost 2 bases at V and 4 bases at J; junction bases unmatched: 7. The DNA for the CDR3 is TGTGCCAGCAGTTTAATGGGACTAGTCCTATACAATGAGCAGTTCTTC. Protein product: CASSLMGLVLYNEQFF. Variable domain in full (rest from reference TRBV28 and TRBJ2-1): DVKVTQSSRYLVKRTGEKVFLECVQDMDHENMFWYRQDPGLGLRLIYFSYDVKMKEKGDIPEGYSVSREKKERFSLILESASTNQTSMYLCASSLMGLVLYNEQFFGPGTRLTVL.

In its sample, this clone was seen once. The chain links TRBV13 to TRBJ2-1; 11 bases agree with TRBD1. The length of the CDR3 is 18 residues. CDR1 and CDR2 from the germline V gene are PRHDT and FYEKMQ (reference sequence). Germline trimming cut 3 bases from V and 4 bases from J; bases unmatched to any gene: 11. CDR3 region: CASSFTGQGATKYNEQFF. The CDR3 DNA reads as TGTGCCAGCAGCTTCACCGGACAGGGGGCGACCAAATACAATGAGCAGTTCTTC. Full variable domain (outside the CDR3, taken from reference TRBV13 and TRBJ2-1): AAGVIQSPRHLIKEKRETATLKCYPIPRHDTVYWYQQGPGQDPQFLISFYEKMQSDKGSIPDRFSAQQFSDYHSELNMSSLELGDSALYFCASSFTGQGATKYNEQFFGPGTRLTVL.

V usage is TRBV10-3 and J usage is TRBJ1-2, with a weak D call TRBD1 (6 bases). Germline V gene lookup returns CDR1 ENHRY and CDR2 SYGVKD. Trimming pared 2 bases from V and 7 bases from J, leaving 8 bases between. There are 12 residues in the CDR3. The CDR3 DNA reads as TGTGCCATCAGTGAGACAGGGTTTGGCTACACCTTC. It yields the protein CAISETGFGYTF.

The V and J genes are TRBV15 and TRBJ1-3; D is possibly TRBD1 (6 bases). V dropped 0 bases and J dropped 4 bases, with 19 bases sitting between them. The CDR3 loop spans 18 amino acids. Per germline, CDR1 LNHNV and CDR2 YYDKDF (reference sequence). CDR3 DNA: TGTGCCACCAGCAGAGACGCCCCAGGGGAATTTTCCGGAAACACCATATATTTT. Protein sequence: CATSRDAPGEFSGNTIYF.

The chain links TRBV13 to TRBJ2-1; TRBD2 agrees at 11 bases. The CDR3 is 16 residues long. Germline CDR1 and CDR2: PRHDT and FYEKMQ (reference sequence). Losses at the gene ends were 4 bases for V and 6 bases for J; bases not matched to a gene: 8. DNA of the CDR3: TGTGCCAGCAGCTCGCATAGCGGGGGGGCGAGCAATGAGCAGTTCTTC. Amino acid sequence: CASSSHSGGASNEQFF. Using reference TRBV13 and TRBJ2-1 for the parts outside the CDR3, the full variable domain is AAGVIQSPRHLIKEKRETATLKCYPIPRHDTVYWYQQGPGQDPQFLISFYEKMQSDKGSIPDRFSAQQFSDYHSELNMSSLELGDSALYFCASSSHSGGASNEQFFGPGTRLTVL.

The rearrangement joins TRBV6-6 to TRBJ2-3; D might be TRBD2 (5 bases). Trimming stripped 6 bases from V and 1 base from J, with 17 bases between. The CDR3 is made up of 16 amino acids. Germline V lookup: CDR1 MNHNY, CDR2 SVGAGI (reference sequence). The CDR3 DNA is TGTGCCAGCAGCCGAATAAGCGGTATGGGCACAGATACGCAGTATTTT. This codes for CASSRISGMGTDTQYF.

The chain uses TRBV6-5 and TRBJ2-1, with 8 positions matching TRBD2. The CDR3 consists of 15 residues. The J segment lost 8 bases and the V segment lost 7 bases, leaving 13 bases of the junction unmatched. The germline CDR1 and CDR2 sequences are MNHEY and SVGAGI. CDR3 in amino acids: CASITTRGGLYEQFF. DNA of the CDR3: TGTGCCAGCATCACTACCCGGGGGGGCCTCTATGAGCAGTTCTTC.